Sequencing of this TCR beta chain was carried out in a study of cytomegalovirus exposure and HLA in healthy donors. Notes on this clone: The antigen is undetermined.

The PCR had 60 Vbeta and 13 Jbeta primers. Profiling relied on immunoSEQ multiplex PCR, and the TCRdb table lists in-frame clones only, not all of them. This table has 150,000 to 200,000 clones, around 75% appearing once. The germline V gene has CDR1 SGHNT and CDR2 YYREEE (reference sequence). This CDR3 comprises 14 residues. The V end lost 4 bases, the J end lost 4 bases, and 14 bases lay between the germline ends. Regarding the study as a whole: Analyses of presence/absence relied on an assumption of roughly uniform sequencing depth across donors.

The V call is TRBV5-4, the J call TRBJ2-5; D is possibly TRBD1 (5 bases). This receptor was obtained from a man younger than 35 in good health and CMV-seropositive. Sample: PBMCs. The CDR3 nucleotides are TGTGCCAGCAGCCCCGACGGGCAGGGAGAGACCCAGTACTTC. It codes for CASSPDGQGETQYF.